This TCR beta chain is from a study of T-cell reconstitution after alpha-beta-depleted transplantation in children. Study-wide points: Some patients showed high day-60 TCRbeta diversity, which derived from surviving recipient T cells and thymic progenitors. Expanded graft clones numbering several hundred reportedly gave rise to alpha-beta T cells about two months after transplant. T-cell counts and diversity at one year following transplant were attributed mainly to newly produced T cells.

The CDR3 is made up of 16 amino acids. V was shortened by 0 bases and J by 1 base, with 15 bases between the two germline ends. Germline V CDR1 and CDR2: DFQATT, SNEGSKA (reference sequence). This clonotype was counted a few times. As yet, its antigen is unknown. TCRbeta library preparation incorporated unique molecular identifiers. TCRdb reanalysed the PCR reads using MiXCR and keeps one entry per CDR3 protein. Of about 240,000 distinct CDR3 sequences detected, under 30% appear once; the ten largest clones hold 2.6%. Sequences were derived from PBMCs, sampled before TCRalphabeta/CD19-depleted stem cell transplant. The TCR was taken from a girl aged 2 to 10 with Fanconi anemia, due to receive a stem cell transplant. The chain couples TRBV20-1 to TRBJ1-1, with a possible D match to TRBD1 (6 bases). CDR3: CSARDPQGTGNTEAFF. The CDR3 DNA reads as TGCAGTGCTAGAGATCCGCAGGGGACTGGGAACACTGAAGCTTTCTTT.